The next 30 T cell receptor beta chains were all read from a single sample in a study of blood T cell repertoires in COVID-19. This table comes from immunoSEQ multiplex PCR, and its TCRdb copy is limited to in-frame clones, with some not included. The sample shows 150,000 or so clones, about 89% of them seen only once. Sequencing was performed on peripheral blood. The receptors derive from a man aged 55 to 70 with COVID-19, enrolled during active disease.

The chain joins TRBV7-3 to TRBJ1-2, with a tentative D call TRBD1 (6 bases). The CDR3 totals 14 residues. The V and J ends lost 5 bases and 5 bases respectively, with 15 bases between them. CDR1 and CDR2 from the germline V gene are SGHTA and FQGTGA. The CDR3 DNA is TGTGCCAGCAGCCAAGAGCCAGGGGCGTATGGCTACACCTTC. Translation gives CASSQEPGAYGYTF.

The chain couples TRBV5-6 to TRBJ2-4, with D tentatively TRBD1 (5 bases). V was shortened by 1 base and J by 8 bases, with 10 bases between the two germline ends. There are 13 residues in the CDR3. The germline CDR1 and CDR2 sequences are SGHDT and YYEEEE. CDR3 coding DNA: TGTGCCAGCAGCTTGTCAGGGATGCACATTCAGTACTTC. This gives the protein CASSLSGMHIQYF.

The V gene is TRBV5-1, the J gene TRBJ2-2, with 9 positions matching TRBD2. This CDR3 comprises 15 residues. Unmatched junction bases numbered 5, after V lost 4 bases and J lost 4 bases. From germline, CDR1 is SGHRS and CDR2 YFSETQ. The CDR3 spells CASSIAGEPTGELFF. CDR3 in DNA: TGCGCCAGCAGCATAGCGGGGGAGCCCACCGGGGAGCTGTTTTTT.

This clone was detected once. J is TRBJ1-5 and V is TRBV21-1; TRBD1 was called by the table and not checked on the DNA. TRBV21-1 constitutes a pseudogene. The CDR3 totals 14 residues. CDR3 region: CASIGQGRNQPQHF. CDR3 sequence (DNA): TGTGCCAGCATAGGACAGGGGCGGAATCAGCCCCAGCATTTT.

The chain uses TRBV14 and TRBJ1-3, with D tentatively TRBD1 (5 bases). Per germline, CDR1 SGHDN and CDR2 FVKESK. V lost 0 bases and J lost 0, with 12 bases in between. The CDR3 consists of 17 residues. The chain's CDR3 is CASSQDKRQGSGNTIYF. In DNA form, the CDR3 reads TGTGCCAGCAGCCAAGATAAAAGGCAGGGCTCTGGAAACACCATATATTTT.

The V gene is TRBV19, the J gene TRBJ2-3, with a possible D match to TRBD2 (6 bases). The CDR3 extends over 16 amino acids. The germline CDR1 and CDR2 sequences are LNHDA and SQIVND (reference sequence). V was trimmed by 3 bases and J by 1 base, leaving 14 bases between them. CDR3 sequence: CASSMARGPRTDTQYF. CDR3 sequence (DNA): TGTGCCAGTAGTATGGCGCGGGGTCCGCGCACAGATACGCAGTATTTT.

In DNA form, the CDR3 reads TGTGCCAGCAGCCACGCAAGCGGCTACACCTTC. Translating it yields CASSHASGYTF. The rearrangement links TRBV3-1 (or the pseudogene TRBV3-2) to TRBJ1-2; D is unresolved. This CDR3 region has 11 residues. Per germline, CDR1 LGHDT and CDR2 YNNKEL (reference sequence). V was trimmed by 3 bases and J by 8 bases, leaving 7 bases between them.

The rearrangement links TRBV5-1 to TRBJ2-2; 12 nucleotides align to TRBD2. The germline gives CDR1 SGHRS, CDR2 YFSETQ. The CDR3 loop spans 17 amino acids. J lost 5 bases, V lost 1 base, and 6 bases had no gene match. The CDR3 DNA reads TGCGCCAGCAGCTTGCAGTCTAGCGGGGGGGCAACCGGGGAGCTGTTTTTT. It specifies CASSLQSSGGATGELFF.

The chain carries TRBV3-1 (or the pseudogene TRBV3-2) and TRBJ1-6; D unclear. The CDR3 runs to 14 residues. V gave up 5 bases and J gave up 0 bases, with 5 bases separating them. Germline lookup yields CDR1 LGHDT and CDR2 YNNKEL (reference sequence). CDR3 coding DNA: TGTGCCAGCAGCAGGAGCTCCTATAATTCACCCCTCCACTTT. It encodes CASSRSSYNSPLHF.

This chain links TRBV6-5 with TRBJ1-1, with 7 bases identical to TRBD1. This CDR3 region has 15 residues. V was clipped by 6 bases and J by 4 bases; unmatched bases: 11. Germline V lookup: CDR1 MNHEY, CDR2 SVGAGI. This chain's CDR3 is CASSPTGSAGTEAFF. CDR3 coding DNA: TGTGCCAGCAGCCCGACAGGGAGCGCGGGCACTGAAGCTTTCTTT.

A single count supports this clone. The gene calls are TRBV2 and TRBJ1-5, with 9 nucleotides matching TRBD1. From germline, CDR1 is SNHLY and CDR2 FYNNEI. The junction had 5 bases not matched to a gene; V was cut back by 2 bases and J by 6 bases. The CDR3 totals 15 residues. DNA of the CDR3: TGTGCCAGCAGTGAATGGGGGACAGGGAGTCAGCCCCAGCATTTT. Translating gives CASSEWGTGSQPQHF. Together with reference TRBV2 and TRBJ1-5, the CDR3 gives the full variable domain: EPEVTQTPSHQVTQMGQEVILRCVPISNHLYFYWYRQILGQKVEFLVSFYNNEISEKSEIFDDQFSVERPDGSNFTLKIRSTKLEDSAMYFCASSEWGTGSQPQHFGDGTRLSIL.

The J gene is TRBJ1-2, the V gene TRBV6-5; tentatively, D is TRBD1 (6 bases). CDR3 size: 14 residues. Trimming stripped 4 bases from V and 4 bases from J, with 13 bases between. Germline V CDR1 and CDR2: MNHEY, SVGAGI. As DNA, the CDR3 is TGTGCCAGCAGTTCCCCAGGGGACCCCTATGGCTACACCTTC. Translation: CASSSPGDPYGYTF.

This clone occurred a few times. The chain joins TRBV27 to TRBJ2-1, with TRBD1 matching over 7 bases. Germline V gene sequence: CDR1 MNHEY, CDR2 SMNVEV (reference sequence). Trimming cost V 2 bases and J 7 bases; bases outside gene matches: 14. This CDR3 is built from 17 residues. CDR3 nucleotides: TGTGCCAGCAGTTTAAGGACAGGCTTCGTTTATGGGAATGAGCAGTTCTTC. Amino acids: CASSLRTGFVYGNEQFF.

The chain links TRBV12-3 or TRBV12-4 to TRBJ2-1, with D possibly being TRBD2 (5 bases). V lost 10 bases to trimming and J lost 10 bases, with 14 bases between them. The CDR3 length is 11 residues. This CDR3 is CAIRGSEEQFF. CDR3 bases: TGTGCCATCCGAGGGTCAGAGGAGCAGTTCTTC.

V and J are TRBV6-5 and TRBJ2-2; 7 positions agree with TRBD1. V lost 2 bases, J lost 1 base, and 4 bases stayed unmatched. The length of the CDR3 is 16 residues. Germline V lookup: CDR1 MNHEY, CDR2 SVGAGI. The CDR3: CASSYRRTGNTGELFF. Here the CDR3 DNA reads TGTGCCAGCAGTTACCGACGGACAGGGAACACCGGGGAGCTGTTTTTT.

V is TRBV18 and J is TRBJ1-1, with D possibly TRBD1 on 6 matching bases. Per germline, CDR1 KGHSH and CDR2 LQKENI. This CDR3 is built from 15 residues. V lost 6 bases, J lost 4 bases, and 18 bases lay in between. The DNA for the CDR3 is TGTGCCAGCTCGGAAGAACAGGGATGGCTCACTGAAGCTTTCTTT. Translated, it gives CASSEEQGWLTEAFF. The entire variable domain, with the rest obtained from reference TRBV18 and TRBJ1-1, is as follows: NAGVMQNPRHLVRRRGQEARLRCSPMKGHSHVYWYRQLPEEGLKFMVYLQKENIIDESGMPKERFSAEFPKEGPSILRIQQVVRGDSAAYFCASSEEQGWLTEAFFGQGTRLTVV.

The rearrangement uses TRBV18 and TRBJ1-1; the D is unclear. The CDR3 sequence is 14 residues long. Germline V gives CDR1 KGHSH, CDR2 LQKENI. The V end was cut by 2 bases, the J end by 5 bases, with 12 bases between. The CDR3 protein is CASSPMEVRTEAFF. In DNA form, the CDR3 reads TGTGCCAGCTCACCAATGGAGGTTAGGACTGAAGCTTTCTTT.

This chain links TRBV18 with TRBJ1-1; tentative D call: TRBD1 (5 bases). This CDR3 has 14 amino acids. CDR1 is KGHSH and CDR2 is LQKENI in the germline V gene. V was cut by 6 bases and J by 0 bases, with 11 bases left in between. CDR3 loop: CASSPLGLNTEAFF. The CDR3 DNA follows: TGTGCCAGCTCCCCCTTGGGGCTGAACACTGAAGCTTTCTTT.

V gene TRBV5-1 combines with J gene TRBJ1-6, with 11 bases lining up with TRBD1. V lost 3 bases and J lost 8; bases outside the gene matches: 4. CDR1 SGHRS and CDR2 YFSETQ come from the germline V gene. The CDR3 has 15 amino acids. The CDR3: CASSSRTGGDSPLHF. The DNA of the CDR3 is TGCGCCAGCAGCTCCCGGACAGGGGGCGATTCACCCCTCCACTTT.

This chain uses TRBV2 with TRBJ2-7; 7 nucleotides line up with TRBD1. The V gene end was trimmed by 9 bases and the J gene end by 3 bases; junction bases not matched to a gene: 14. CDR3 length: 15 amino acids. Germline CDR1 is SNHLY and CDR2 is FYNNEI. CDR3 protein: CARQLRQGPIYEQYF. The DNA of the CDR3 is TGTGCCAGACAGTTACGACAGGGCCCCATCTACGAGCAGTACTTC.

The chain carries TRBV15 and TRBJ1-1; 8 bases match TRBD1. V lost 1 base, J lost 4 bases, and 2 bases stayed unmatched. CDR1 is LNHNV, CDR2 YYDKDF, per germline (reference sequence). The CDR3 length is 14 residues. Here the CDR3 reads CATSRGDRGTEAFF. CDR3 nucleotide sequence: TGTGCCACCAGCAGAGGTGACAGGGGCACTGAAGCTTTCTTT.

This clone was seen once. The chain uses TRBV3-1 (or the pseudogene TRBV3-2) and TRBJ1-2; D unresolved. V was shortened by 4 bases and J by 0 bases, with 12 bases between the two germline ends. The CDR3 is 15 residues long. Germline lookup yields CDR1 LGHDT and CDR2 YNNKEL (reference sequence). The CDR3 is CASSLSHSPNYGYTF. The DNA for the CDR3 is TGTGCCAGCAGCCTAAGCCACTCTCCTAACTATGGCTACACCTTC.

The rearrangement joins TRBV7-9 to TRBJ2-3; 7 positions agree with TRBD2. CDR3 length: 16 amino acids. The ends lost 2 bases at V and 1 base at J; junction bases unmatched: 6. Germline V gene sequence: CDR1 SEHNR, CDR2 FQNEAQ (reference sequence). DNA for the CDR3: TGTGCCAGCAGCTTAACATCGGGGGGACGCACAGATACGCAGTATTTT. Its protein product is CASSLTSGGRTDTQYF.

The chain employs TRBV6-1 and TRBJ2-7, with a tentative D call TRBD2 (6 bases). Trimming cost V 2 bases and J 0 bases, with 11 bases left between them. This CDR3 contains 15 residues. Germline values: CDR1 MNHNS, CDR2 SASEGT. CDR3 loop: CASSEPGLASYEQYF. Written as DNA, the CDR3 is TGTGCCAGCAGTGAACCGGGACTGGCCTCCTACGAGCAGTACTTC.

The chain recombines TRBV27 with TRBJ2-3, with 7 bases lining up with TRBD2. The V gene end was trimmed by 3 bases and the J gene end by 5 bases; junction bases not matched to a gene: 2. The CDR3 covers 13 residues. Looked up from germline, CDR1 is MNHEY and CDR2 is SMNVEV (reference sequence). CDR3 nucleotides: TGTGCCAGCAGTTTGAGGACTAGAGATACGCAGTATTTT. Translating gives CASSLRTRDTQYF.

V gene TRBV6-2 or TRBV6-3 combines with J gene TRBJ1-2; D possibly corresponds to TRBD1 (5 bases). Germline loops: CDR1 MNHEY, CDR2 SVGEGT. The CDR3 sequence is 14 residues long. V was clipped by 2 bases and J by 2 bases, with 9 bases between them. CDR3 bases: TGTGCCAGCAGTTACGAGACAGTCAACTATGGCTACACCTTC. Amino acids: CASSYETVNYGYTF.

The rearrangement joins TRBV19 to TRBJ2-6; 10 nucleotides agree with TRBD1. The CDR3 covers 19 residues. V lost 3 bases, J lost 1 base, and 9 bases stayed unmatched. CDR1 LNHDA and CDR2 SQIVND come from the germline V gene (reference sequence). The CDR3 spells CASSMDRGTGTSGANVLTF. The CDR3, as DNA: TGTGCCAGTAGTATGGACAGGGGGACAGGTACTTCTGGGGCCAACGTCCTGACTTTC.

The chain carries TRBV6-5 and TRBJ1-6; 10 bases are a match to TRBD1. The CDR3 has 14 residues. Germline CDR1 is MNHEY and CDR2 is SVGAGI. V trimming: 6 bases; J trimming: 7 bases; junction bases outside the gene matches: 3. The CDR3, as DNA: TGTGCCAGCAGCTGGGGACAGGGGAATTCACCCCTCCACTTT. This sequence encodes CASSWGQGNSPLHF.

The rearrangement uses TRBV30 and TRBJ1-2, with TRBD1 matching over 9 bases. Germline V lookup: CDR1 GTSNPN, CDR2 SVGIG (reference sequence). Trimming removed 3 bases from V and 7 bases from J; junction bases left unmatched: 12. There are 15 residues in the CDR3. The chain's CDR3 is CAWRIQGALSSGYTF. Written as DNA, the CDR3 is TGTGCCTGGAGGATACAGGGGGCGCTCTCCAGTGGCTACACCTTC.

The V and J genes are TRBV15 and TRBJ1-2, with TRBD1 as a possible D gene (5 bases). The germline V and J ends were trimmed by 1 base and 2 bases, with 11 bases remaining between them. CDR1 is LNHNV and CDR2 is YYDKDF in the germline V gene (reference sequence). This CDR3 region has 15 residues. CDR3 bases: TGTGCCACCAGCAGAGCGACAGCGCCAAACTATGGCTACACCTTC. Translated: CATSRATAPNYGYTF.